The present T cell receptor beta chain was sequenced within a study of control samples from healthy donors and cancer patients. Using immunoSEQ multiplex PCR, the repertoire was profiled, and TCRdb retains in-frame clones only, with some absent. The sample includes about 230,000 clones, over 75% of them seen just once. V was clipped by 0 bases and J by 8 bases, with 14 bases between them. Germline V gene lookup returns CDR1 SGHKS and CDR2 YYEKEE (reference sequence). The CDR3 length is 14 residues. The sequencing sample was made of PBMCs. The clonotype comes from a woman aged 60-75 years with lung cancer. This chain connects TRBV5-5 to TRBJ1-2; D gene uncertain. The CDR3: CASSLGGAVYGYTF. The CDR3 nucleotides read TGTGCCAGCAGCTTGGGGGGAGCGGTGTACGGCTACACCTTC.